Each of the 7 T cell receptor beta chains below was sequenced from the same sample in a study of early T cells in non-severe SARS-CoV-2 infection. Via MiXCR, TCRdb re-called the 5' RACE reads, giving one row per CDR3 protein. The sample consists of some 98,000 distinct CDR3 sequences, approximately 17% of them appearing once. The sequencing sample was made of whole blood. These receptors were collected from an adult who was a healthcare worker with PCR-confirmed SARS-CoV-2 infection or an uninfected control (not recorded which).

This clonotype has only a few counts. The chain recombines TRBV27 with TRBJ1-2; a possible D gene is TRBD1 (5 bases). Trimming removed 6 bases from V and 2 bases from J, with 16 bases in between. The length of the CDR3 is 15 residues. Germline values: CDR1 MNHEY, CDR2 SMNVEV (reference sequence). The CDR3 coding sequence is TGTGCCAGCAGCCAAGGCGTTCAGGGAAACTATGGCTACACCTTC. Translated, it gives CASSQGVQGNYGYTF.

The chain uses TRBV27 and TRBJ2-3; 13 bases are shared with TRBD2. The CDR3 consists of 18 residues. The germline V gene has CDR1 MNHEY and CDR2 SMNVEV (reference sequence). J gave up 1 base and V 5 bases, and 9 bases lay outside the gene matches. DNA of the CDR3: TGTGCCAGCAGTGTGACTAGCGGGGGGCCCCCCGGCACAGATACGCAGTATTTT. It is translated as CASSVTSGGPPGTDTQYF.

The chain recombines TRBV20-1 with TRBJ2-1; D uncertain. Germline V gene lookup returns CDR1 DFQATT and CDR2 SNEGSKA (reference sequence). This CDR3 is built from 12 residues. V was cut by 7 bases and J by 5 bases, with 12 bases left in between. DNA for the CDR3: TGCAGTGTGCTGTCCAGAAACAATGAGCAGTTCTTC. Protein product: CSVLSRNNEQFF.

CDR3 loop: CASSLDANYGYTF. CDR3 nucleotide sequence: TGTGCCAGCAGCTTAGACGCTAACTATGGCTACACCTTC. The rearrangement uses TRBV11-2 and TRBJ1-2; D is ambiguous. Germline V gene lookup returns CDR1 SGHAT and CDR2 FQNNGV. The V and J ends lost 0 bases and 0 bases respectively, with 2 bases between them. The CDR3 has 13 amino acids.

V usage is TRBV28 and J usage is TRBJ1-6, with D unclear. Per germline, CDR1 MDHEN and CDR2 SYDVKM. This CDR3 contains 16 residues. With 2 bases removed from V and 9 bases from J, the gap between germline ends came to 17 bases. CDR3 in amino acids: CASSLRTKAPTSPLHF. The DNA for the CDR3 is TGTGCCAGCAGTTTAAGGACCAAGGCCCCTACTTCACCCCTCCACTTT.

The V and J genes are TRBV12-3 or TRBV12-4 and TRBJ1-1, with D perhaps matching TRBD1 (5 bases). This CDR3 is built from 14 residues. The ends were cut back, 3 bases at V and 4 bases at J, with 12 bases in the middle. The DNA for the CDR3 is TGTGCCAGCAGTTTCGAGGGGCAGGTCACTGAAGCTTTCTTT. This gives the protein CASSFEGQVTEAFF.

This clonotype has just a few counts. The rearrangement links TRBV25-1 to TRBJ2-1; 11 bases agree with TRBD1. This CDR3 is built from 16 residues. CDR1 MGHDK and CDR2 SYGVNS come from the germline V gene. With V trimmed by 4 bases and J by 2 bases, 4 bases remained unmatched. As DNA, the CDR3 is TGTGCCAGCAGTGGCCGGACAGGGGGCCCCTACAATGAGCAGTTCTTC. It is translated as CASSGRTGGPYNEQFF.